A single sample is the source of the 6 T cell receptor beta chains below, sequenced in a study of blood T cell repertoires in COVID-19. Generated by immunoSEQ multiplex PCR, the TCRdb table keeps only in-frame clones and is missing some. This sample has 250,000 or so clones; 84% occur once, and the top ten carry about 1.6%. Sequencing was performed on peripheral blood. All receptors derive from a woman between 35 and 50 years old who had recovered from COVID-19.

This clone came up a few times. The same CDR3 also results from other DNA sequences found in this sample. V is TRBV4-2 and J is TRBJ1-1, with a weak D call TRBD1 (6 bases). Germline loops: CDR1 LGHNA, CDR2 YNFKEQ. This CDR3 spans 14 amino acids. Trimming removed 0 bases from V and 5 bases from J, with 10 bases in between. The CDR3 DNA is TGTGCCAGCAGCCAAGATCGGGGGGCGACTGAAGCTTTCTTT. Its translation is CASSQDRGATEAFF.

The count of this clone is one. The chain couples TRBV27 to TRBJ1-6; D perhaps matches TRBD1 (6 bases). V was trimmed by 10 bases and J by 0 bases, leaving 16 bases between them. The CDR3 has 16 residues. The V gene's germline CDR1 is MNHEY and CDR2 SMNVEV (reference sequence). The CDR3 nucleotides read TGTGCCACTCATGGGGGGGCAAGCTCCTATAATTCACCCCTCCACTTT. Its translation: CATHGGASSYNSPLHF.

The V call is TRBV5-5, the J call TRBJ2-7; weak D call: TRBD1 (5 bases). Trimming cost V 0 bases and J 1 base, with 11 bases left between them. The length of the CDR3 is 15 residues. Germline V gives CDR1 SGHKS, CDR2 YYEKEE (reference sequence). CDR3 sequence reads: CASSLVGVPSYEQYF. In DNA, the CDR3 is TGTGCCAGCAGCTTGGTAGGGGTTCCTTCCTACGAGCAGTACTTC.

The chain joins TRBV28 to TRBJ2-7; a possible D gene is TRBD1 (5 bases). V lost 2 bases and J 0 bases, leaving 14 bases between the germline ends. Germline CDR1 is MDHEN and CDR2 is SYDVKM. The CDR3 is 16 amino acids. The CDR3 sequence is CASSLILGLSSYEQYF. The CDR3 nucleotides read TGTGCCAGCAGTTTAATTCTGGGGCTGAGCTCCTACGAGCAGTACTTC.

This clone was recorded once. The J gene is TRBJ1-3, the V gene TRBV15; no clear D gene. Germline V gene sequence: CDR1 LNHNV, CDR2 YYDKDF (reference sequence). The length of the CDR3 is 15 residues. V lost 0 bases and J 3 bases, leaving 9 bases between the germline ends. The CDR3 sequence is CATSREGVGGNTIYF. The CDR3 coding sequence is TGTGCCACCAGCAGAGAAGGAGTAGGTGGAAACACCATATATTTT.

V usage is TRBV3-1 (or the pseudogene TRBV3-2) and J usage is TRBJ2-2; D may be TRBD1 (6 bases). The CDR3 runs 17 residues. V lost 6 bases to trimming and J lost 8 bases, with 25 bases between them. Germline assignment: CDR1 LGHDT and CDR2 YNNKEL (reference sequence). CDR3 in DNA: TGTGCCAGCAGTCACCCCCCGGACAGACGGCGCGCTGGGGAGCTGTTTTTT. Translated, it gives CASSHPPDRRRAGELFF.